This T cell receptor beta chain appears in the sequencing data of a study of blood T cell repertoires in COVID-19 (dated by TCRdb to 2020 to 2022). For context, the study as a whole: Samples covering the acute and convalescent phases of COVID-19 were provided by collaborators in the United States, Italy and Spain. The sample metadata nearly always contained a de-identified subject ID, COVID-19 status, age in years and sex. The prospective study material was composed of cDNA or gDNA derived from T cells, B-cell-depleted T cells, or PBMCs. The repertoires were released in a freely available public database meant as a resource for research on the immune response to SARS-CoV-2. Deeply sampled blood TCRbeta repertoires from subjects exposed to, actively infected with, or recovered from COVID-19 were included in the dataset. HLA class I and class II types, where available, came from metadata supplied by the sample provider rather than from assay-based typing. Samples were obtained from the ongoing ImmuneRACE study (first 160 participants) and from 1,000 to 1,500 subjects provided by 6 global collaborators. What the research found in general, with its limitations: How much clinical and demographic metadata was included differed by source and by participant, and the metadata was provided uncurated.

As concerns this clone: Its antigen is unknown. The input lacks base qualities; no much larger clone sits a single base away.

TCRbeta CDR3 regions were amplified from genomic DNA using the immunoSEQ Assay, a bias-controlled multiplex PCR. The study's own analysis went as follows. The number of nucleated cells in each sample was estimated from the amplification of reference gene primers within the assay. Sequence reads were collapsed and filtered to measure the absolute abundance of every unique TCRbeta CDR3 rearrangement. For each sample, productive Simpson clonality was calculated by taking the square root of Simpson's diversity index across productive rearrangements. What TCRdb holds here is the immuneACCESS table cut down to in-frame rearrangements. Part of the clones is not present; checked against another copy, under half of the missing clones reflect an unresolved V gene, and the others are unexplained. That table supplies the V and J calls and clone size; D and trimming were determined from the DNA. Counted in this sample were 29,000 or so clones; roughly 86% of them appeared once. The top ten clonotypes cover around 10% of the sample.

The germline V end is reduced by 0 bases and the J end by 6 bases; junction bases left unmatched: 3. Reading from cysteine to phenylalanine, the CDR3 counts 14 amino acids. This entry keeps only the CDR3 DNA: 42 bases, framed from base 1. From a lookup of the germline V gene, CDR1 and CDR2 are SGHRS and YFSETQ. Each collaborating institution followed its own protocols to collect whole blood in K2EDTA tubes. For TCRbeta analysis, collaborator samples were shipped as frozen whole blood, as isolated PBMCs, or as DNA extracted from either sample type. Specimen: peripheral blood. The rearrangement joined TRBV5-1 to TRBJ2-4, and 7 bases in between align with TRBD1. This clonotype was sampled from a human donor in a cohort sampled during active COVID-19. The donor label of this sample is uncertain. In nucleotides, the sequence is TGCGCCAGCAGCTTGGAAGGGGGCACAAACATTCAGTACTTC. This translates into CASSLEGGTNIQYF.